This T cell receptor beta chain was captured by sequencing in a study of shared clonotypes between healthy human individuals. Broader study findings: Compared with memory subsets, naive subsets generally had larger estimated richness. At large depth, rarefaction still showed sorted-subset sequencing to be incomplete.

Only in-frame clones appear in the TCRdb table, and some are missing; sequencing was by immunoSEQ multiplex PCR. Of a few million clones listed, more than 80% were seen once; the top ten hold 0.35% to 0.5%. Both subsets, CD45RA+ naive and CD45RA-negative memory, were split from the CD4+ cells. The CDR3 is 15 residues long. V lost 8 bases, J lost 5 bases, and 21 bases lay in between. Germline V CDR1 and CDR2: LNHNV, YYDKDF (reference sequence). Of note for this clone: Its antigen is unknown.

The chain carries TRBV15 and TRBJ1-1, with D possibly matching TRBD1 (5 bases). Sequencing was carried out using naive CD4+ T cells from PBMCs. Specified subset: CD45RA+ positively selected. The TCR sequence derives from a man between 18 and 29 years old in good health. Some clones in this sample may be carry-over from other donors' samples. The DNA for the CDR3 is TGTGCCACCTTAGATCGGGCCGGGGAGGGGACTGAAGCTTTCTTT. Its translation is CATLDRAGEGTEAFF.